These T cell receptor beta chains were read from a single sample in a study of immune heterogeneity within non-small cell lung tumors. TCRdb called the multiplex PCR reads again in MiXCR, with one record for every CDR3 protein. Here the sample spans 15,000 to 20,000 distinct CDR3 sequences, around 27% being singletons. The material sequenced was lung tumor tissue. These receptors all come from a man between 40 and 49 years old with non-small cell lung cancer. The CDR3 runs from the conserved cysteine through the conserved F or W. The D gene is left open where the match is weak. Not all rows give a size; the values are once, few, many and, for expanded clones, a class.

>TRBJ2-3|TRBV9|medium-sized|-
TGTGCCAGCAGCGTGTTCGCAGATACGCAGTATTTT
CASSVFADTQYF
>TRBJ1-1|TRBV6-1|many|-
TGTGCCAGCAGACCAAGACCCGACAGACAAGAAGCTTTCTTT
CASRPRPDRQEAFF
>TRBJ2-1|TRBV7-3|-|TRBD1
TGTGCCAGCAGCTTAAGATCAGGGGGTGAGCAGTTCTTC
CASSLRSGGEQFF
>TRBJ1-1|TRBV7-9|many|-
TGTGCCAGCAGCCGCGGGACCCCATCGGGAGCTTTCTTT
CASSRGTPSGAFF
>TRBJ1-4|TRBV5-5|-|TRBD1
TGTGCCAGCAGCTCCCTCTACGGGACAGTGGCAACTAATGAAAAACTGTTTTTT
CASSSLYGTVATNEKLFF
>TRBJ2-4|TRBV20-1|-|TRBD1
TGCAGTGCTAGAGAGTGGGGACAGAAAAACATTCAGTACTTC
CSAREWGQKNIQYF
>TRBJ1-2|TRBV20-1|medium-sized|-
TGCAGTGCTAGAGATACCAGGTTCTCCTATGGCTACACCTTC
CSARDTRFSYGYTF
>TRBJ2-3|TRBV6-1|-|-
TGTGCCAGCAGTGGTCGGGGTAAATGGACAGATATGCAGTATTTT
CASSGRGKWTDMQYF
>TRBJ2-7|TRBV20-1|many|-
TGCAGTGTGGGAACGCCGGTCTCCTACGAGCAGTACTTC
CSVGTPVSYEQYF
>TRBJ1-1|TRBV19|-|-
TGTGCCAGTAGTTTTCTGGGGGCGGGAGCTTTCTTT
CASSFLGAGAFF
>TRBJ1-1|TRBV2|medium-sized|-
TGTGCCAGCAGTGCGCTAGGACCGCTGAACACTGAAGCTTTCTTT
CASSALGPLNTEAFF
>TRBJ2-4|TRBV9|-|TRBD2
TGTGCCAGCAGCGTCGATCACGGGACTAGCGGTCTTAACATTCAGTACTTC
CASSVDHGTSGLNIQYF
>TRBJ2-5|TRBV7-9|-|-
TGTGCCAGCAGCTATGAACAGACCCAGTACTTC
CASSYEQTQYF
>TRBJ2-3|TRBV7-3|-|TRBD2
TGTGCCAGCAGCTTTGGGACTAGCGGAGATACGCAGTATTTT
CASSFGTSGDTQYF
>TRBJ2-5|TRBV19|few|TRBD1
TGTGCCAGTAGTGCACAGGGGTTAGGGGAGACCCAGTACTTC
CASSAQGLGETQYF
>TRBJ2-5|TRBV12-3/TRBV12-4|few|TRBD2
TGTGCCAGCAGTCCTGGGACTAGCGGAGGGGGGGAGACCCAGTACTTC
CASSPGTSGGGETQYF
>TRBJ2-3|TRBV7-8|few|-
TGTGCCAGCAGCCTAGCATGGGATACGCAGTATTTT
CASSLAWDTQYF
>TRBJ2-1|TRBV11-3|many|TRBD2
TGTGCCAGCAGTTCGGGGGCTAGCGGGTTGGATGAGCAGTTCTTC
CASSSGASGLDEQFF
>TRBJ1-6|TRBV6-2/TRBV6-3|many|-
TGTGCCAGCAGTTACCGGCAGGGTAGCAATTCACCCCTCCACTTT
CASSYRQGSNSPLHF
>TRBJ1-1|TRBV6-6|-|-
TGTGCCAGCAGTTACTCGCCAGAATCGAACACTGAAGCTTTCTTT
CASSYSPESNTEAFF
>TRBJ1-2|TRBV5-5|medium-sized|TRBD1
TGTGCCAGCAGCGCGACCACAGGGGGGGGTGGCTACACCTTC
CASSATTGGGGYTF
>TRBJ1-6|TRBV12-3/TRBV12-4|medium-sized|TRBD1
TGTGCCAGCAGTACCGGGACAGGGGGCCGCGGGGCACCCCTCCACTTT
CASSTGTGGRGAPLHF
>TRBJ2-1|TRBV18|-|TRBD2
TGTGCCAGCTCACTTCTAGCGGGCACCTACAATGAGCAGTTCTTC
CASSLLAGTYNEQFF
>TRBJ2-5|TRBV3-1|-|-
TGTGCCAGCAGCCAAGCAGGGTCGGACCCGGGGAACCAGTACTTC
CASSQAGSDPGNQYF
>TRBJ1-1|TRBV10-3|-|TRBD1
TGTGCCATCAGGAAGGGACAGGGTTCGACCGCTGAAGCTTTCTTT
CAIRKGQGSTAEAFF
>TRBJ1-6|TRBV5-1|-|-
TGCGCCAGCAGCCCGTCCGCCGCGGGGAATGCACCCCTCCCCTTT
CASSPSAAGNAPLPF
>TRBJ1-2|TRBV5-4|-|TRBD1
TGTGCCAGCAGCTTGAGAGCCGGGACAGGGGATGGCTACACCTTC
CASSLRAGTGDGYTF
>TRBJ1-5|TRBV9|-|-
TGTGCCAGCAGCGCGTCGGGGGGGCCCCAGCATTTT
CASSASGGPQHF
>TRBJ1-6|TRBV2|many|-
TGTGCCAGCAGTGAAAGGGGGGTGCATAATTCACCCCTCCACTTT
CASSERGVHNSPLHF
>TRBJ2-3|TRBV5-4|-|TRBD1
TGTGCCAGCAGCTTCCGGGACAGGGGGCTCACAGATACGCAGTATTTT
CASSFRDRGLTDTQYF
>TRBJ2-3|TRBV7-3|-|-
TGTGCCAGCAGCTTAAAGCTCACAGATACGCAGTATTTT
CASSLKLTDTQYF
>TRBJ1-5|TRBV7-2|-|TRBD1
TGTGCCAGCAGCTTAGATAGGACAGGGCATCAGCCCCAGCATTTT
CASSLDRTGHQPQHF
>TRBJ2-7|TRBV6-1|many|TRBD2
TGTGCCAGCAGGGCACTGGGACTAGCGGGAGGGCCACGCGAGCAGTACTTC
CASRALGLAGGPREQYF
>TRBJ1-2|TRBV7-3|many|-
TGTGCCAGCAGCCTGGAGCGGGCTACAAACTATGGCTACACCTTC
CASSLERATNYGYTF
>TRBJ1-2|TRBV10-3|many|-
TGTGCCATCAGTGGAAGACGGGACTATGGCTACACCTTC
CAISGRRDYGYTF
>TRBJ1-2|TRBV6-1|medium-sized|-
TGTGCCAGCAGACGGACGGACTCCTTTATCTATGGCTACACCTTC
CASRRTDSFIYGYTF
>TRBJ2-1|TRBV28|-|-
TGTGCCGGACAGTATGGCGGGTCGCTCGACAATGAGCAATTCTTC
CAGQYGGSLDNEQFF
>TRBJ2-6|TRBV5-1|-|-
TGCGCCAGCAGCCCCGGACAGTCCGGGGCCAACGTCCTGACTTTC
CASSPGQSGANVLTF
>TRBJ2-1|TRBV11-2|many|TRBD2
TGTGCCAGCAGCCTCGAGGGACTAGCGGGACGGAGCTCCTACAATGAGCAGTTCTTC
CASSLEGLAGRSSYNEQFF
>TRBJ2-5|TRBV5-1|-|-
TGCGCCAGCAGCTCGCAGGGGATAAAAGAGACCCAGTACTTC
CASSSQGIKETQYF
>TRBJ2-7|TRBV7-9|-|TRBD2
TGTGCCAGCACCTTAGCAAGGACTAGCGGCTACGAGCAGTACTTC
CASTLARTSGYEQYF